The 28 T cell receptor beta chains reported below all come from one sample, sequenced in a study of CD8 T cells in ankylosing spondylitis. Each CDR3 protein is one row after TCRdb ran MiXCR on the 5' RACE reads. The profile shows 200,000 to 300,000 distinct CDR3 sequences, 8% to 10% of them singletons. The sample was blood, either unsorted or a sorted T cell fraction (not recorded which). All receptors come from a female donor with ankylosing spondylitis or in good health (not recorded which).

This chain connects TRBV11-3 to TRBJ2-4; no definite D call. The CDR3 contains 14 residues. Trimming took off 2 bases at V and 0 bases at J, with 5 bases between the two ends. The germline CDR1 and CDR2 sequences are SGHNT and YENEEA. CDR3 coding DNA: TGTGCCAGCAGCTTAATCGTAGCCAAAAACATTCAGTACTTC. Encoded protein: CASSLIVAKNIQYF.

Ten or more counts support this clonotype. This rearrangement joins TRBV6-2 or TRBV6-3 to TRBJ2-7, with D possibly called TRBD1 or TRBD2 (5 bases each). V was pared by 5 bases and J by 5 bases, with 19 bases between. Germline CDR1 and CDR2: MNHEY and SVGEGT. The CDR3 extends over 15 amino acids. The CDR3 reads CASSEVGRWGNEQYF. The CDR3 DNA is TGTGCCAGCAGTGAGGTGGGACGGTGGGGGAACGAGCAGTACTTC.

This clonotype showed up just a few times. The gene calls are TRBV19 and TRBJ2-7; tentative D call: TRBD2 (6 bases). The germline V gene has CDR1 LNHDA and CDR2 SQIVND (reference sequence). The CDR3 loop spans 13 amino acids. The V and J ends lost 5 bases and 3 bases respectively, with 11 bases between them. The CDR3: CASSPGLFYEQYF. In DNA, the CDR3 is TGTGCCAGTAGTCCCGGACTATTCTACGAGCAGTACTTC.

This clonotype was found many times. V gene TRBV5-1 combines with J gene TRBJ2-1, with D hard to call. V lost 0 bases, J lost 5 bases, and 6 bases lay in between. The CDR3 spans 13 residues. CDR1 SGHRS and CDR2 YFSETQ come from the germline V gene. DNA of the CDR3: TGCGCCAGCAGCTTGGGGTACGACAATGAGCAGTTCTTC. Amino acids: CASSLGYDNEQFF.

The chain is built from TRBV7-2 and TRBJ2-4; TRBD1 matches 8 bases. The CDR3 extends over 17 amino acids. Germline V CDR1 and CDR2: SGHTA, FQGNSA. The V and J ends lost 1 base and 2 bases, in that order; junction bases with no gene match: 7. CDR3 nucleotide sequence: TGTGCCAGCAGCTTAGTCGGACAGGGTTTTTCCAAAAACATTCAGTACTTC. Amino acids: CASSLVGQGFSKNIQYF.

This clonotype has just a few counts. The DNA for the CDR3 is TGCAGTGCTAGCACAGTTAACTATGGCTACACCTTC. It translates to CSASTVNYGYTF. V usage is TRBV20-1 and J usage is TRBJ1-2; D gene ambiguous. The CDR3 has 12 amino acids. Between the trimmed V and J ends, which lost 3 bases and 1 base, there was a span of 6 bases. Germline assignment: CDR1 DFQATT and CDR2 SNEGSKA (reference sequence).

Notes on this clonotype: Just one base apart from a much larger clone, this may be a read error. The chain couples TRBV5-1 to TRBJ2-7; D unclear. The CDR3 totals 14 residues. Germline loops: CDR1 SGHRS, CDR2 YFSETQ. CDR3 amino acids: CTSSPWQTSYEQYF. The CDR3 DNA reads TGCACCAGCAGCCCCTGGCAGACTTCCTACGAGCAGTACTTC.

This clonotype was recorded at least ten times. The chain combines TRBV5-1 with TRBJ2-7; D gene uncertain. With 6 bases removed from V and 2 bases from J, the gap between germline ends came to 15 bases. CDR1 is SGHRS and CDR2 is YFSETQ in the germline V gene. This CDR3 has 14 residues. The CDR3 region is CASMPGAFTYEQYF. CDR3 bases: TGCGCCAGCATGCCTGGCGCTTTCACCTACGAGCAGTACTTC.

A few counts support this clonotype. J is TRBJ2-5 and V is TRBV20-1; D tentatively reads TRBD1 or TRBD2 (5 bases each). Germline loops: CDR1 DFQATT, CDR2 SNEGSKA (reference sequence). CDR3 length: 15 amino acids. V was clipped by 6 bases and J by 5 bases, with 22 bases between them. The CDR3 loop reads CSANNRGPKGETQYF. CDR3 bases: TGCAGTGCCAACAACCGGGGCCCTAAGGGGGAGACCCAGTACTTC.

This clonotype came up many times. In DNA form, the CDR3 reads TGTGCCAGCAGCTTAGTGATGCCCAGGGGATCTGGGACTGAAGCTTTCTTT. Translation: CASSLVMPRGSGTEAFF. The J gene is TRBJ1-1, the V gene TRBV7-8; tentative D call: TRBD1 (6 bases). CDR3 length: 17 residues. CDR1 is SGHVS, CDR2 FQNEAQ, per germline. V lost 1 base and J 5 bases, leaving 20 bases between the germline ends.

This clonotype was recorded a few times. The junction departs from the called germline gene at one end, perhaps through a read error. The chain uses TRBV20-1 and TRBJ2-1; no reliable D call. This CDR3 spans 16 amino acids. Germline-derived CDR1 and CDR2 are DFQATT and SNEGSKA (reference sequence). CDR3 sequence reads: CCAKSASGPFYNEQFF. CDR3 sequence (DNA): TGCTGTGCCAAGTCCGCATCCGGACCCTTTTACAATGAGCAGTTCTTC.

This clonotype was counted many times. The gene calls are TRBV10-2 and TRBJ2-7; 7 bases align to TRBD1. Germline V gene sequence: CDR1 WSHSY, CDR2 SAAADI. V lost 8 bases, J lost 5 bases, and 9 bases stayed unmatched. The CDR3 length is 13 residues. The CDR3 loop is CASCLTGIDEQYF. The CDR3 nucleotides are TGCGCCAGCTGCCTGACAGGGATCGACGAGCAGTACTTC.

Ten or more counts support this clonotype. This chain links TRBV6-5 with TRBJ2-7; 10 positions agree with TRBD2. Germline V gene data show CDR1 as MNHEY and CDR2 as SVGAGI. V dropped 2 bases and J dropped 2; count of bases not matched to a gene: 3. This CDR3 is 15 amino acids long. This chain's CDR3 is CASSYVLAGAYEQYF. The CDR3 nucleotides read TGTGCCAGCAGTTACGTCCTAGCGGGGGCCTACGAGCAGTACTTC.

This clonotype was detected ten times or more. The V gene is TRBV24-1, the J gene TRBJ1-2; unclear D gene. This CDR3 region has 16 residues. CDR1 and CDR2 (germline): KGHDR, SFDVKD. V was clipped by 4 bases and J by 4 bases, with 18 bases between them. The CDR3 DNA reads TGTGCCACCAGTGACCCTACTACGGCAGGCGCCTATGGCTACACCTTC. Its protein product is CATSDPTTAGAYGYTF.

This clonotype showed up just a few times. The gene calls are TRBV6-5 and TRBJ2-7; TRBD1 matches at 8 bases. The CDR3 runs 16 residues. The germline CDR1 and CDR2 sequences are MNHEY and SVGAGI. V gave up 2 bases and J gave up 5 bases; unmatched junction bases: 11. CDR3 region: CASSYAARTGTHEQYF. In nucleotides, the CDR3 is TGTGCCAGCAGTTACGCAGCCCGGACAGGGACTCACGAGCAGTACTTC.

This clonotype was counted ten times or more. V usage is TRBV12-3 or TRBV12-4 and J usage is TRBJ2-5; 7 nucleotides line up with TRBD1. With 6 bases clipped from V and 2 bases from J, the junction kept 12 bases outside the gene matches. The CDR3 contains 16 residues. CDR3 residues: CASSQNSGTVQETQYF. The CDR3 region has the DNA TGTGCCAGCAGCCAAAATTCCGGGACAGTACAAGAGACCCAGTACTTC.

This clonotype was found many times. V is TRBV2 and J is TRBJ2-5; 7 positions match TRBD2. The CDR3 loop spans 13 amino acids. After removal of 6 bases from V and 5 bases from J, the junction contained 6 bases not matched to a gene. Germline values: CDR1 SNHLY, CDR2 FYNNEI. The chain's CDR3 is CASSAELAETQYF. In DNA form, the CDR3 reads TGTGCCAGCAGCGCCGAACTAGCGGAGACCCAGTACTTC.

This clonotype was counted many times. This chain joins TRBV9 and TRBJ2-3, with D tentatively TRBD1 or TRBD2 (5 bases each). The CDR3 loop spans 16 amino acids. From germline, CDR1 is SGDLS and CDR2 YYNGEE. V gave up 4 bases and J gave up 2 bases, with 17 bases separating them. The CDR3 loop is CASSPEGRIATDTQYF. In DNA, the CDR3 is TGTGCCAGCAGCCCCGAGGGACGAATCGCCACAGATACGCAGTATTTT. Based on the CDR3 plus reference TRBV9 and TRBJ2-3, the full variable domain is DSGVTQTPKHLITATGQRVTLRCSPRSGDLSVYWYQQSLDQGLQFLIQYYNGEERAKGNILERFSAQQFPDLHSELNLSSLELGDSALYFCASSPEGRIATDTQYFGPGTRLTVL.

The V gene is TRBV4-3, the J gene TRBJ2-1; D possibly corresponds to TRBD1 (6 bases). The CDR3 runs 16 residues. The V gene's germline CDR1 is LGHNA and CDR2 YSLEER. The V and J ends lost 0 bases and 6 bases respectively, with 15 bases between them. The CDR3 sequence is CASSQDRAGVGNEQFF. The CDR3 region has the DNA TGCGCCAGCAGCCAAGATCGGGCAGGGGTCGGCAATGAGCAGTTCTTC.

This clonotype was seen ten or more times. The chain couples TRBV11-2 to TRBJ1-4; the D is unclear. CDR3 size: 19 residues. From germline, CDR1 is SGHAT and CDR2 FQNNGV. The V end was cut by 2 bases, the J end by 5 bases, with 24 bases between. CDR3: CASSLTPVVVGIENEKLFF. CDR3 nucleotides: TGTGCCAGCAGCTTAACCCCTGTGGTGGTGGGGATTGAGAATGAAAAACTGTTTTTT. The whole variable domain, remainder taken from reference TRBV11-2 and TRBJ1-4, is EAGVAQSPRYKIIEKRQSVAFWCNPISGHATLYWYQQILGQGPKLLIQFQNNGVVDDSQLPKDRFSAERLKGVDSTLKIQPAKLEDSAVYLCASSLTPVVVGIENEKLFFGSGTQLSVL.

This clonotype has ten or more counts. This chain uses TRBV12-5 with TRBJ1-1; D gene ambiguous. This CDR3 region has 13 residues. The germline V gene encodes CDR1 LGHNT and CDR2 FRNRAP. Trimming took off 4 bases at V and 7 bases at J, with 13 bases between the two ends. The CDR3 DNA reads TGTGCTAGTGGTTCGACTAGCTGGGGTGAAGCTTTCTTT. It encodes CASGSTSWGEAFF. Complete variable domain (other parts from reference TRBV12-5 and TRBJ1-1): DARVTQTPRHKVTEMGQEVTMRCQPILGHNTVFWYRQTMMQGLELLAYFRNRAPLDDSGMPKDRFSAEMPDATLATLKIQPSEPRDSAVYFCASGSTSWGEAFFGQGTRLTVV.

At least ten counts were recorded for this clonotype. The genes are TRBV5-1 and TRBJ2-3, with 9 bases matching TRBD2. J gave up 3 bases and V 4 bases, and 9 bases lay outside the gene matches. Per the germline V gene, CDR1 is SGHRS and CDR2 is YFSETQ. CDR3 length: 16 amino acids. CDR3 protein: CASSRAGTSPTDTQYF. The DNA for the CDR3 is TGCGCCAGCAGCAGGGCCGGGACTAGCCCAACAGATACGCAGTATTTT.

This clonotype came up many times. The V gene is TRBV5-1, the J gene TRBJ2-2; the D is unclear. The ends were cut back, 0 bases at V and 0 bases at J, with 3 bases in the middle. The length of the CDR3 is 14 residues. The V gene's germline CDR1 is SGHRS and CDR2 YFSETQ. DNA for the CDR3: TGCGCCAGCAGCTTGGAGCCGAACACCGGGGAGCTGTTTTTT. Amino acid sequence: CASSLEPNTGELFF.

This clonotype was seen ten or more times. V usage is TRBV6-1 and J usage is TRBJ1-4; no firm D call. This CDR3 comprises 14 residues. Between the trimmed V and J ends, which lost 1 base and 5 bases, there was a span of 8 bases. Germline V gives CDR1 MNHNS, CDR2 SASEGT. The CDR3 DNA is TGTGCCAGCAGTGAAGGGGGATCGAATGAAAAACTGTTTTTT. The encoded protein is CASSEGGSNEKLFF.

This clonotype has at least ten counts. The chain links TRBV25-1 to TRBJ2-5; D may be TRBD1 (5 bases). Germline loops: CDR1 MGHDK, CDR2 SYGVNS. The CDR3 has 14 amino acids. Trimming left V 4 bases short and J 5 bases short, with 14 bases between. CDR3 protein: CASSAWTPGETQYF. The CDR3 nucleotides read TGTGCCAGCAGTGCTTGGACACCCGGGGAGACCCAGTACTTC.

This clonotype turned up a few times. The chain uses TRBV3-1 and TRBJ2-5; D is possibly TRBD1 or TRBD2 (6 bases each). This CDR3 spans 16 amino acids. Germline CDR1 reads LGHDT; CDR2 reads YNNKEL (reference sequence). V was pared by 4 bases and J by 4 bases, with 19 bases between. The CDR3 sequence is CASSLTPGPGAETQYF. The CDR3 nucleotides are TGTGCCAGCAGCCTAACCCCGGGGCCGGGGGCAGAGACCCAGTACTTC.

This clonotype was picked up many times. The chain uses TRBV7-8 and TRBJ2-7, with a possible D match to TRBD1 (5 bases). The CDR3 extends over 15 amino acids. V lost 7 bases, J lost 0 bases, and 16 bases lay in between. The germline gives CDR1 SGHVS, CDR2 FQNEAQ. The DNA of the CDR3 is TGTGCCAGCACCGAAAACCAGGGCCCCTCCTACGAGCAGTACTTC. It is translated as CASTENQGPSYEQYF.

This clonotype was seen at least ten times. The chain has TRBV12-3 or TRBV12-4 and TRBJ2-1; weak D call: TRBD2 (5 bases). V lost 3 bases and J 9 bases, leaving 9 bases between the germline ends. CDR3 size: 12 residues. CDR3 sequence: CASSFGVGEQFF. The CDR3 DNA reads TGTGCCAGCAGTTTCGGGGTCGGTGAGCAGTTCTTC.